This T cell receptor (beta chain) was sequenced for a study of regulatory T cells in long-lasting Graves disease. This clonotype has ten or more counts. Its matching antigen is unknown. Both iRepertoire HTBI primers and Arm-PCR of CDR3 regions were used to build the TCR beta libraries. TCRdb analysed the multiplex PCR reads with MiXCR anew, one entry per CDR3 protein. Counted here are about 620,000 distinct CDR3 sequences, roughly 15% occurring once; the ten biggest clones make up around a sixth. Time point here: newly diagnosed GD, antithyroid drugs for less than 3 months. Scientists built the TCR library using RNA that was extracted from PBMCs. Findings and caveats of the study: Newly diagnosed disease favored TRBV20-1 and TRBJ2-1 over persistent disease.

CDR3 length equals 14 residues. CDR1 ENHRY and CDR2 SYGVKD come from the germline V gene. V was trimmed by 0 bases and J by 0 bases, leaving 5 bases between them. The data also belong to a second study, concerning T cells in Graves' hyperthyroidism and ophthalmopathy. That study reports: An absence of ophthalmopathy progression within 18 months meant stable Graves' hyperthyroidism.

The sample here was peripheral blood mononuclear cells (PBMCs), taken at new diagnosis, from a patient treated with antithyroid drugs. This receptor was identified in a woman aged 25 to 39 with Graves disease. V usage is TRBV10-3 and J usage is TRBJ1-2; D uncertain. For the CDR3, the DNA is TGTGCCATCAGTGAGTCGCAAACTAACTATGGCTACACCTTC. As protein: CAISESQTNYGYTF.